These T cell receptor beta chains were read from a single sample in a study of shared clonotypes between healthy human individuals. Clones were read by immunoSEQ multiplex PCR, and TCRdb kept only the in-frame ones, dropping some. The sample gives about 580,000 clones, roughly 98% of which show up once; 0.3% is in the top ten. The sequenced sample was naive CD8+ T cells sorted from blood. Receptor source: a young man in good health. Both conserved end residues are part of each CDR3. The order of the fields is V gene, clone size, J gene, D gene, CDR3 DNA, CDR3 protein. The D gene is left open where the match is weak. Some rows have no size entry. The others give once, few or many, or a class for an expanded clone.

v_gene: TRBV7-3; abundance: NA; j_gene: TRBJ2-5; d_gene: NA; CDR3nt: TGTGCCAGCAGCTTAACTTCCTTAGCCCCATCGTCTTCCCAGTACTTC; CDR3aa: CASSLTSLAPSSSQYF
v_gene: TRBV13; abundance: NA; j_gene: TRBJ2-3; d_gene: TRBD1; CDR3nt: TGTGCCAGCAGCCTCGACAGGGGAGGCACAGATACGCAGTATTTT; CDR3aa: CASSLDRGGTDTQYF
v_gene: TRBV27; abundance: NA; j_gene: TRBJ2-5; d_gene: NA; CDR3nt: TGTGCCAGCAGGACAGGTAGTGCCAAAGAGACCCAGTACTTC; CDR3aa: CASRTGSAKETQYF
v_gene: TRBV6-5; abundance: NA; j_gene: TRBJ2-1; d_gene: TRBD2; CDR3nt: TGTGCCAGCAGTCAGACTAGCGGACTTTACAATGAGCAGTTCTTC; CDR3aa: CASSQTSGLYNEQFF
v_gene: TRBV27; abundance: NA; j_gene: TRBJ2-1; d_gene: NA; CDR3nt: TGTGCCAGCAGTTTAGGGTCACAGTACAATGAGCAGTTCTTC; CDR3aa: CASSLGSQYNEQFF
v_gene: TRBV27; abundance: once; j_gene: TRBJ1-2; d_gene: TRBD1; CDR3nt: TGTGCCAGCAGACGGACAGGGGCGTCTGATGGCTACACCTTC; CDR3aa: CASRRTGASDGYTF
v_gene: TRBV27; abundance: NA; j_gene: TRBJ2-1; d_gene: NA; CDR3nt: TGTGCCAGCAGTTCAGGGGTCCGTGAGCAGTTCTTC; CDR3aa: CASSSGVREQFF
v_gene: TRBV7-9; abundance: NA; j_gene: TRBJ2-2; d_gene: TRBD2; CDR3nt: TGTGCCAGCAGCTTAATACTAGCGGCCAACACCGGGGAGCTGTTTTTT; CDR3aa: CASSLILAANTGELFF
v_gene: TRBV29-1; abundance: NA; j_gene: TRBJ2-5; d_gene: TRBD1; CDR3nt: TGCAGCGTTGCAGGGACAGAAAGAAACCAAGAGACCCAGTACTTC; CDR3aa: CSVAGTERNQETQYF
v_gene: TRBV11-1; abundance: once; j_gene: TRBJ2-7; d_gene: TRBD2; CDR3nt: TGTGCCAGCAGCTTAGCGCTGGTGGGAGGGCAATTGAACGAGCAGTACTTC; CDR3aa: CASSLALVGGQLNEQYF
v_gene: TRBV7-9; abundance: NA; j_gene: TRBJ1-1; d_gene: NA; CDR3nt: TGTGCCAGCAGCTCAGTGGTTAGCACTGAAGCTTTCTTT; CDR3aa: CASSSVVSTEAFF
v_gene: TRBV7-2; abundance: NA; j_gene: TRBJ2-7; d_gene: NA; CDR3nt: TGTGCCAGCAGCTTAGATGGCTCCTACGAGCAGTACTTC; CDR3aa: CASSLDGSYEQYF
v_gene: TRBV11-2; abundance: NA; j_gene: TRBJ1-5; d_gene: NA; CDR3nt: TGTGCCAGCAGCTTAGAAAATCAGCCCCAGCATTTT; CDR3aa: CASSLENQPQHF
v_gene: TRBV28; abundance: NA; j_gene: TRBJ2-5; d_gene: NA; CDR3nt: TGTGCCAGCAGTAAATCCTATGCGGACCGAGACCAAGAGACCCAGTACTTC; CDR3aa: CASSKSYADRDQETQYF
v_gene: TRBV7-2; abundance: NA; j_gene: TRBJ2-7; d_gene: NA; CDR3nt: TGTGCCAGCAGCTCAACGCCTAGCGCGCGAGCCTACGAGCAGTACTTC; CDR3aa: CASSSTPSARAYEQYF
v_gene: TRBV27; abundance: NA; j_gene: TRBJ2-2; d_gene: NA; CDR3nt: TGTGCCAGCAGGAATATACTTAGGGCCCCCGGGGAGCTGTTTTTT; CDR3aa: CASRNILRAPGELFF
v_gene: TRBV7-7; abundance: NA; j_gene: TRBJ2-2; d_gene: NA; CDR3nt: TGTGCCAGCAGCTTACGTGAAACCGGGGAGCTGTTTTTT; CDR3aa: CASSLRETGELFF
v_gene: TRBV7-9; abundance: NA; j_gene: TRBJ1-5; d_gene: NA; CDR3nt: TGTGCCAGCAGCTTAGGAGGGGCGCGGCAGCCCCAGCATTTT; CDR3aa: CASSLGGARQPQHF
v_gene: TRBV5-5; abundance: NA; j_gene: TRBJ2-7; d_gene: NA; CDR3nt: TGTGCCAGCAGAATTCCGGGACTCTCCTACGAGCAGTACTTC; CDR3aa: CASRIPGLSYEQYF
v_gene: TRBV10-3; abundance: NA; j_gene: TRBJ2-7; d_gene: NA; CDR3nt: TGTGCCATCAGCCTGGGTGACGGGACTTACGAGCAGTACTTC; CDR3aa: CAISLGDGTYEQYF
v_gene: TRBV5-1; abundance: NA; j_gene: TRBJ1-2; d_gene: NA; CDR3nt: TGCGCCAGCAGCTTGGTCCTTCCTTCAAGGGCCTATGGCTACACCTTC; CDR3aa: CASSLVLPSRAYGYTF
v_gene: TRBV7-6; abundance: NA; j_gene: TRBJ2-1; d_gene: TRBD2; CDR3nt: TGTGCCAGCAGCTCGGAGGGACTAGCGGGCAATGAGCAGTTCTTC; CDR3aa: CASSSEGLAGNEQFF
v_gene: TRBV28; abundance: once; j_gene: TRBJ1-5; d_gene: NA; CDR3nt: TGTGCCAGCAGATCACGAAGGACAGTGAATCAGCCCCAGCATTTT; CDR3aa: CASRSRRTVNQPQHF
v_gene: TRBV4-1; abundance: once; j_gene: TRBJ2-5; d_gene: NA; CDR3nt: TGCGCCAGCAGCCAAGATAACGGGGGAGAGACCCAGTACTTC; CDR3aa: CASSQDNGGETQYF
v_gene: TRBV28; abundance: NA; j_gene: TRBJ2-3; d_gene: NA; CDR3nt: TGTGCCAGCAGTACCCAACGTTTCGGAGAGGGGACAGATACGCAGTATTTT; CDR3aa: CASSTQRFGEGTDTQYF
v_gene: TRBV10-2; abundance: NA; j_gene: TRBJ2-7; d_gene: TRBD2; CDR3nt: TGCGCCATCCTGGGGTTTAGCGGGGCCTACGAGCAGTACTTC; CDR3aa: CAILGFSGAYEQYF
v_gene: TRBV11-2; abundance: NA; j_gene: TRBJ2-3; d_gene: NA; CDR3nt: TGTGCCAGCAGTGTTAGCGCTCTGAGAGCCACAGATACGCAGTATTTT; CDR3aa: CASSVSALRATDTQYF
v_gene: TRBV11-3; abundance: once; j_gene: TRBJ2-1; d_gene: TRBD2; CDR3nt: TGTGCCAGCAGCTCCCGTTGGTCCGGAGGTACTAGCGGGAACAATGAGCAGTTCTTC; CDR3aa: CASSSRWSGGTSGNNEQFF
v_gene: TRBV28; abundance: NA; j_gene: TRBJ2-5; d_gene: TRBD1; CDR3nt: TGTGCCAGCAGTCCACCGACAGGGGGAGAGACCCAGTACTTC; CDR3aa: CASSPPTGGETQYF
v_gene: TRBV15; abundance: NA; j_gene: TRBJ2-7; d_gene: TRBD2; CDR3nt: TGTGCCACCAGCGGGCCGGAGGGGACTAGCGGGCTTTCCTACGAGCAGTACTTC; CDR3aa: CATSGPEGTSGLSYEQYF
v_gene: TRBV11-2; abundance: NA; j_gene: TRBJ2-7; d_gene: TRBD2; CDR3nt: TGTGCCAGCACTCTAGGGGAGGCGGGAGGCGGCTACGAGCAGTACTTC; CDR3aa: CASTLGEAGGGYEQYF
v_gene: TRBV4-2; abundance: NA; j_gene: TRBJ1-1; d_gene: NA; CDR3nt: TGTGCCAGCAGCCAAGATTTGAGTTCACGGTATGAGGGGTCAGGTGAAGCTTTCTTT; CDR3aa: CASSQDLSSRYEGSGEAFF
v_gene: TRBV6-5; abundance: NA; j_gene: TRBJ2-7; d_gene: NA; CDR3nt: TGTGCCAGCAGTTACTATGGCTACTCCTACGAGCAGTACTTC; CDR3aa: CASSYYGYSYEQYF
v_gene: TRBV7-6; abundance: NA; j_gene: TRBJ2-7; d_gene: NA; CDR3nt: TGTGCCAGCAGCTTAGAAGGCCACGAGCAGTACTTC; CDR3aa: CASSLEGHEQYF
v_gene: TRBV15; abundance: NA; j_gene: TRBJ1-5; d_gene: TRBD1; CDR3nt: TGTGCCACCAGCACCGGACAGGTAGTTCAGCCCCAGCATTTT; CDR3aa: CATSTGQVVQPQHF
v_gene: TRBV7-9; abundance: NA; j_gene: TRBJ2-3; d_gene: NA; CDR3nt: TGTGCCAGCAGCTTAGCCAGGACAAGCACAGATACGCAGTATTTT; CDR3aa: CASSLARTSTDTQYF
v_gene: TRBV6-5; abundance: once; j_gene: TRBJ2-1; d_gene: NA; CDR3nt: TGTGCCAGCAGTTACTCACAGGCCTCCTCCTACAATGAGCAGTTCTTC; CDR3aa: CASSYSQASSYNEQFF
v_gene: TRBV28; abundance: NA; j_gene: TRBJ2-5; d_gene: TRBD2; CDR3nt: TGTGCCAGCAGTCCGCTGGCGGGAGGGCCTTTATCGAAAGAGACCCAGTACTTC; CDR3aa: CASSPLAGGPLSKETQYF
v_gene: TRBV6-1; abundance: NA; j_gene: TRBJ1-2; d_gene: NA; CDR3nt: TGTGCCAGCAGAGTCGACGGAACCTATGGCTACACCTTC; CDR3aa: CASRVDGTYGYTF
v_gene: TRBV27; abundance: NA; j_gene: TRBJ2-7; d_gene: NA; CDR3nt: TGTGCCAGCACAAGGGGGGGCCCTTGGGGGGGCTACGAGCAGTACTTC; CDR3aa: CASTRGGPWGGYEQYF
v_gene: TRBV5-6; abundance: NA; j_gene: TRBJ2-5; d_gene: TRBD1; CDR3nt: TGTGCCAGCGCACGAGGGGGCTCAGGGGTATACCAAGAGACCCAGTACTTC; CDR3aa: CASARGGSGVYQETQYF
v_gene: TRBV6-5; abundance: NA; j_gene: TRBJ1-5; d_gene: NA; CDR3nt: TGTGCCAGCAGTTACTCGATTTCTAGCAATCAGCCCCAGCATTTT; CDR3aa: CASSYSISSNQPQHF
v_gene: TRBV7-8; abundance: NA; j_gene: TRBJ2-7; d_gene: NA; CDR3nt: TGTGCCAGCAGCTTAGAACTAGCCTACGAGCAGTACTTC; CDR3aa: CASSLELAYEQYF
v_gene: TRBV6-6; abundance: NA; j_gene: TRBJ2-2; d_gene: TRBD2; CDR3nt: TGTGCCAGCACGCTAGCGGGAGGAGCGAACACCGGGGAGCTGTTTTTT; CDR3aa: CASTLAGGANTGELFF
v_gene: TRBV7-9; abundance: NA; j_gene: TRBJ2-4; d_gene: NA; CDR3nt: TGTGCCAGCAGCGCCGAGGGGTTAGCCAAAAACATTCAGTACTTC; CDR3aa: CASSAEGLAKNIQYF